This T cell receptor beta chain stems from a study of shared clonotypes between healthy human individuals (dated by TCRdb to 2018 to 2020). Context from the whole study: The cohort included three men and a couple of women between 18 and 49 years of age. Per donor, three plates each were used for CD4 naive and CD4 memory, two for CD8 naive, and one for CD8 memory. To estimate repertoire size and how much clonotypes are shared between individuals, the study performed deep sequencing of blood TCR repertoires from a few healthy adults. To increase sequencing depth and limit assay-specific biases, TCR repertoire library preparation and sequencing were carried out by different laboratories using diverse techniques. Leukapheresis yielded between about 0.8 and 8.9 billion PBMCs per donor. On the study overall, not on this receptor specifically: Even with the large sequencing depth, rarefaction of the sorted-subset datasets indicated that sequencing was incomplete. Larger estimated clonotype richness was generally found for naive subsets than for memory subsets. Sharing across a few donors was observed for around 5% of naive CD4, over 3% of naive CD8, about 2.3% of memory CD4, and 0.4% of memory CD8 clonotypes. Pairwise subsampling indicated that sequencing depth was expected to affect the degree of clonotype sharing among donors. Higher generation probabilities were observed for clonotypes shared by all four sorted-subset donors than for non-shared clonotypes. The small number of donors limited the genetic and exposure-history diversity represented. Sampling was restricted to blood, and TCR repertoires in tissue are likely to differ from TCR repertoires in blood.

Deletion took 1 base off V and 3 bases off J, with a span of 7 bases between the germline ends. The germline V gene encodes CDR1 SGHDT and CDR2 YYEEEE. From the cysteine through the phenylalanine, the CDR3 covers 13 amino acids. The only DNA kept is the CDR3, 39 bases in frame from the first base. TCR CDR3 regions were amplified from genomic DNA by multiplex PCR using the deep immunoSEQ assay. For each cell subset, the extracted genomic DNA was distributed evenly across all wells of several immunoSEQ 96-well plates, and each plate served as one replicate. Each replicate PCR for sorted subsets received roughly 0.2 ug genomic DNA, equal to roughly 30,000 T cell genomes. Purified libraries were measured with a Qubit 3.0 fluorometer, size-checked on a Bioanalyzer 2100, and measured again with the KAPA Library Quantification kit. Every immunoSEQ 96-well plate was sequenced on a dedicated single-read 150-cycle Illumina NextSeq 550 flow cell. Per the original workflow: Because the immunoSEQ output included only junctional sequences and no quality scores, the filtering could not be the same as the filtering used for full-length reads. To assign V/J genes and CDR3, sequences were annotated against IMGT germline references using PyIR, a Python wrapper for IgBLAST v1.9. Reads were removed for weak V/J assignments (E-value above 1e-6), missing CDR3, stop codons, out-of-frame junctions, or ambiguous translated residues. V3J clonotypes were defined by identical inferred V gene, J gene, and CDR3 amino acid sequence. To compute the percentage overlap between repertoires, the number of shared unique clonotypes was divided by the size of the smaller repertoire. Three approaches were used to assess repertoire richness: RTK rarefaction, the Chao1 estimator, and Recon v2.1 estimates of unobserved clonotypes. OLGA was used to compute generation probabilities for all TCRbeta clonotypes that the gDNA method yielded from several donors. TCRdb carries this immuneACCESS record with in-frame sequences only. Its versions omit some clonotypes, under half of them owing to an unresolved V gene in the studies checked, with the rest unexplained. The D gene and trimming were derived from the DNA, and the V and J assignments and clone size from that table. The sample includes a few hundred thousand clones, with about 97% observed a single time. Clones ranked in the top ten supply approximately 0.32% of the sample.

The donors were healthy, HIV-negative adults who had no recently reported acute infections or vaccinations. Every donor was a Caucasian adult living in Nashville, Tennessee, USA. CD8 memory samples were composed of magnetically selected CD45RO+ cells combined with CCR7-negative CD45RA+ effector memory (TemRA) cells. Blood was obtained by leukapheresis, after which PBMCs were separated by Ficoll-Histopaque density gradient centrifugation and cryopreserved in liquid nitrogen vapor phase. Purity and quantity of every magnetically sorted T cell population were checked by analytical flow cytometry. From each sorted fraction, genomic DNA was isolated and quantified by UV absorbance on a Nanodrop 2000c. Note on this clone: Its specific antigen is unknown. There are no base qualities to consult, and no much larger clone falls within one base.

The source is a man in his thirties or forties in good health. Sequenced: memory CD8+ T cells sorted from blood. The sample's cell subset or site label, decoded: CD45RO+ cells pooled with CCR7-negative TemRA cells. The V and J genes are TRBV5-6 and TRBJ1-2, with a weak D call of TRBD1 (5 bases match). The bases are TGTGCCAGCAGCTTGTGGGGGGACTATGGCTACACCTTC. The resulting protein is CASSLWGDYGYTF.